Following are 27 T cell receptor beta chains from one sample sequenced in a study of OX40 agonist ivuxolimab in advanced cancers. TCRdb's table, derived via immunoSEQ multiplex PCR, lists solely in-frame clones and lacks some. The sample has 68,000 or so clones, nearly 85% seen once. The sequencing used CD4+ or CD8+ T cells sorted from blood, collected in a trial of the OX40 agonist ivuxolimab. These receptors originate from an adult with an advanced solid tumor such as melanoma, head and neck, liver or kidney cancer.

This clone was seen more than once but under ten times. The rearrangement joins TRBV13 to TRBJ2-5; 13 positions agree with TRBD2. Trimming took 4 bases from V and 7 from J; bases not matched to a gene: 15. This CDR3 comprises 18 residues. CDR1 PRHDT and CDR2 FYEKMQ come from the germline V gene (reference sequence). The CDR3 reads CASSSSSWGTSGTGTQYF. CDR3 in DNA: TGTGCCAGCAGCTCATCCTCCTGGGGGACTAGCGGGACCGGGACCCAGTACTTC.

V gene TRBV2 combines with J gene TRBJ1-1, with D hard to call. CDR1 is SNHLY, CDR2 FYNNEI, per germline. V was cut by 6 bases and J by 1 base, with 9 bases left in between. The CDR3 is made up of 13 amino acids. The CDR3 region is CASRREENTEAFF. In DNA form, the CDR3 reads TGTGCCAGCAGGCGGGAAGAGAACACTGAAGCTTTCTTT.

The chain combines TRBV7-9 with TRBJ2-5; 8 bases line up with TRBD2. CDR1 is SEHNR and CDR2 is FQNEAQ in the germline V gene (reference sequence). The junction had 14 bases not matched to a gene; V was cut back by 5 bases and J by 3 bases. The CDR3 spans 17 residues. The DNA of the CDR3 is TGTGCCAGCAGCCCTCCTTTGGGGCGGGAGGCCGAAGAGACCCAGTACTTC. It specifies CASSPPLGREAEETQYF.

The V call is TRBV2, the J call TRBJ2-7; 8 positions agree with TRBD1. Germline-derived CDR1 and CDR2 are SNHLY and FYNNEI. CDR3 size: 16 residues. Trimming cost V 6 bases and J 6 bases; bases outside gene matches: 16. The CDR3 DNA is TGTGCCAGCAGGGAAAACAGGGGTATTACAGGGGGCGAGCAGTACTTC. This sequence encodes CASRENRGITGGEQYF.

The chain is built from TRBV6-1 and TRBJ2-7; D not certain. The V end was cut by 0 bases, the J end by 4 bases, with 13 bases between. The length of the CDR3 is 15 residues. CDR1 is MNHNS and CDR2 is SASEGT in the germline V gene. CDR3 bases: TGTGCCAGCAGTGAAGCCCTTGAGAAAATTTACGAGCAGTACGTC. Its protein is CASSEALEKIYEQYV.

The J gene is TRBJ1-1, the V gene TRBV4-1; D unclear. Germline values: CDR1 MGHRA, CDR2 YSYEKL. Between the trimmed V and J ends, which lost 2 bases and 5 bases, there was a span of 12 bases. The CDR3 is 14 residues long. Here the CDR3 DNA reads TGCGCCAGCAGCCAACCCGGAGGGCGGACTGAAGCTTTCTTT. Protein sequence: CASSQPGGRTEAFF.

The CDR3 loop reads CASSLFLDRTGELFF. CDR3 nucleotide sequence: TGTGCCAGCAGTTTATTCTTGGACCGCACCGGGGAGCTGTTTTTT. The chain uses TRBV28 and TRBJ2-2; no reliable D call. CDR3 length equals 15 residues. CDR1 and CDR2 (germline): MDHEN, SYDVKM. Trimming pared 1 base from V and 4 bases from J, leaving 10 bases between.

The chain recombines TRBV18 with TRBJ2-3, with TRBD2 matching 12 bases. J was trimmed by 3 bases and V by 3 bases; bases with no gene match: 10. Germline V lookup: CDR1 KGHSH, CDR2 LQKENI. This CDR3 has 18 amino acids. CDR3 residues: CASSPSPILAGGTDTQYF. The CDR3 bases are TGTGCCAGCTCACCCTCGCCTATTCTAGCGGGAGGGACAGATACGCAGTATTTT.

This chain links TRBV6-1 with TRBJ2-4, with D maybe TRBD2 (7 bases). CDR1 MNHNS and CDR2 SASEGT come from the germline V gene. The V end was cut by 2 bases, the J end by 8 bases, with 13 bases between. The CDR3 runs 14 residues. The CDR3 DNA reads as TGTGCCAGCAGTGAAAAGGGGGAGGGGGACATTCAGTACTTC. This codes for CASSEKGEGDIQYF.

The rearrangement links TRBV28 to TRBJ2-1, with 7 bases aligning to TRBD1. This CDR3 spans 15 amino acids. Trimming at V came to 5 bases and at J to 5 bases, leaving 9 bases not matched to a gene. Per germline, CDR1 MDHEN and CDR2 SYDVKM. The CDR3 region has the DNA TGTGCCAGCAGTGAACAGACAGGGACGGACAATGAGCAGTTCTTC. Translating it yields CASSEQTGTDNEQFF.

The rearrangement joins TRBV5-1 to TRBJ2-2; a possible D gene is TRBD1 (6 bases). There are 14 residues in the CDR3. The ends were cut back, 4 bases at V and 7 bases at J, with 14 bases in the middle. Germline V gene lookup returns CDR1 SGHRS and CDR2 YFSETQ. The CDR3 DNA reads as TGCGCCAGCAGCCCAAGACAGGAAGACGGGGAGCTGTTTTTT. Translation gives CASSPRQEDGELFF. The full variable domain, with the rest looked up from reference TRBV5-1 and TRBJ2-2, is KAGVTQTPRYLIKTRGQQVTLSCSPISGHRSVSWYQQTPGQGLQFLFEYFSETQRNKGNFPGRFSGRQFSNSRSEMNVSTLELGDSALYLCASSPRQEDGELFFGEGSRLTVL.

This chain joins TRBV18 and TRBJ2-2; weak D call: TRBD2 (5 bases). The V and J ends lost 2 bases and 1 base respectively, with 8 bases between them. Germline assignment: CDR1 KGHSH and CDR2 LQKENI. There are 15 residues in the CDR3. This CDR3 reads CASSPGRENTGELFF. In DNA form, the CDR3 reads TGTGCCAGCTCACCAGGGAGAGAGAACACCGGGGAGCTGTTTTTT. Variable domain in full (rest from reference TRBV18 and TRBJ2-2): NAGVMQNPRHLVRRRGQEARLRCSPMKGHSHVYWYRQLPEEGLKFMVYLQKENIIDESGMPKERFSAEFPKEGPSILRIQQVVRGDSAAYFCASSPGRENTGELFFGEGSRLTVL.

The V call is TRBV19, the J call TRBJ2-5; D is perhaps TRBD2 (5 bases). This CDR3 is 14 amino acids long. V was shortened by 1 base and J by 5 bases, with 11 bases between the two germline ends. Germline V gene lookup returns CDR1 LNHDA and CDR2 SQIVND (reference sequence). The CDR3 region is CASSIGGPGETQYF. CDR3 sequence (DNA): TGTGCCAGTAGTATAGGCGGCCCGGGGGAGACCCAGTACTTC.

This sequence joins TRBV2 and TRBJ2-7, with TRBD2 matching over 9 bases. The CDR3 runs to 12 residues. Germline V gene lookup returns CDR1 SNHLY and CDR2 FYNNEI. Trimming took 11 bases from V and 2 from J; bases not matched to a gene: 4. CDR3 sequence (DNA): TGTGCCGGGAGGACTAGCGCCTACGAGCAGTACTTC. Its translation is CAGRTSAYEQYF.

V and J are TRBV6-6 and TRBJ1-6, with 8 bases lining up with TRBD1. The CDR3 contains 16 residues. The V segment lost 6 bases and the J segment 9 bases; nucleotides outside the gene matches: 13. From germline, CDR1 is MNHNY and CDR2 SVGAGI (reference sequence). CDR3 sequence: CASRQPTTGDGSPLHF. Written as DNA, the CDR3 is TGTGCCAGCAGGCAACCTACGACAGGGGACGGTTCACCCCTCCACTTT.

The CDR3 reads CASSEPPHRGGNEKLFF. CDR3 bases: TGTGCCAGCAGTGAACCCCCACACAGGGGGGGAAATGAAAAACTGTTTTTT. The chain uses TRBV25-1 and TRBJ1-4; 8 bases are a match to TRBD1. Unmatched junction bases numbered 10, after V lost 2 bases and J lost 5 bases. Germline V lookup: CDR1 MGHDK, CDR2 SYGVNS. The CDR3 has 17 residues.

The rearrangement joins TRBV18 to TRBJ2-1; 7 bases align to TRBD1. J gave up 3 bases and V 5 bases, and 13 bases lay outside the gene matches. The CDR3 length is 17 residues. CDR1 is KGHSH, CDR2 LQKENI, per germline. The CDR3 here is CASSSDQTGKGYNEQFF. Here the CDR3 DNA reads TGTGCCAGCTCATCAGATCAGACAGGGAAGGGCTACAATGAGCAGTTCTTC. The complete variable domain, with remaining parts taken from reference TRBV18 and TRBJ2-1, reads NAGVMQNPRHLVRRRGQEARLRCSPMKGHSHVYWYRQLPEEGLKFMVYLQKENIIDESGMPKERFSAEFPKEGPSILRIQQVVRGDSAAYFCASSSDQTGKGYNEQFFGPGTRLTVL.

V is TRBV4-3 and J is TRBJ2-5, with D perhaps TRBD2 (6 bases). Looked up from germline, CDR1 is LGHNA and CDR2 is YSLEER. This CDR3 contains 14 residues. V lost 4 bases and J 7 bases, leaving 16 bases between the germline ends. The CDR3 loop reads CASSPSRRAPTQYF. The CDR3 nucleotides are TGCGCCAGCAGCCCGTCCCGGAGGGCACCGACCCAGTACTTC.

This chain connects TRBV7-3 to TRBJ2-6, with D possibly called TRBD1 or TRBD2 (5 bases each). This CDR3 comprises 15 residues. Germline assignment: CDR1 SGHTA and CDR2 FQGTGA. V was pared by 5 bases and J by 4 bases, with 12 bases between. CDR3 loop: CASSGTAGGANVLTF. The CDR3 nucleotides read TGTGCCAGCAGCGGGACCGCAGGGGGGGCCAACGTCCTGACTTTC.

The CDR3 reads CATGGSPLDV. The CDR3 DNA follows: TGTGCCACCGGGGGGTCTCCGCTGGACGTC. V is TRBV15 and J is TRBJ2-7; D might be TRBD2 (6 bases). Germline V gene lookup returns CDR1 LNHNV and CDR2 YYDKDF (reference sequence). This CDR3 spans 10 amino acids.

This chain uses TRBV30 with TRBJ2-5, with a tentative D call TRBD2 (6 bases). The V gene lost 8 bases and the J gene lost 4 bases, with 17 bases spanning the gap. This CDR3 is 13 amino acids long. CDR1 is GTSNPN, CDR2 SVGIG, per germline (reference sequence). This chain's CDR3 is CAGGLGGGETQYF. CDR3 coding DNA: TGTGCCGGCGGATTGGGAGGAGGAGAGACCCAGTACTTC.

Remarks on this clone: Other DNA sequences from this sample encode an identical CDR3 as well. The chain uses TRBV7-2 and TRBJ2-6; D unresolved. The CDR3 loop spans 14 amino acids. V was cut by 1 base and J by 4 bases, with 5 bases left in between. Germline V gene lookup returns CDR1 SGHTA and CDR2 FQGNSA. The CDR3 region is CASSLGSGANVLTF. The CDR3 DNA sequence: TGTGCCAGCAGCTTAGGCTCCGGGGCCAACGTCCTGACTTTC.

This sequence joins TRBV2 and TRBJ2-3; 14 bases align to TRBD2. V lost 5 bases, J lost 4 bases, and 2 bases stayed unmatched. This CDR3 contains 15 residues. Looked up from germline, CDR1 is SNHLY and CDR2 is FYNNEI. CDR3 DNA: TGTGCCAGCAGTATGACTAGCGGGGGGGCAGATACGCAGTATTTT. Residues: CASSMTSGGADTQYF.

The CDR3 region is CASSISVETGLFF. CDR3 coding DNA: TGTGCCAGTAGTATTTCTGTGGAAACAGGACTGTTTTTT. This chain links TRBV19 with TRBJ1-4, with D possibly being TRBD1 (5 bases). Germline CDR1 and CDR2: LNHDA and SQIVND (reference sequence). Deletions cut 3 bases from V and 13 bases from J, with 15 bases between. The CDR3 loop spans 13 amino acids.

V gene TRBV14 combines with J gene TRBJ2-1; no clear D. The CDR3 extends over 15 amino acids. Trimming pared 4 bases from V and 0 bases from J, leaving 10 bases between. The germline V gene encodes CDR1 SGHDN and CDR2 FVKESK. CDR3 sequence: CASSLGVNSYNEQFF. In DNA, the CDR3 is TGTGCCAGCAGCCTTGGGGTAAACTCCTACAATGAGCAGTTCTTC.

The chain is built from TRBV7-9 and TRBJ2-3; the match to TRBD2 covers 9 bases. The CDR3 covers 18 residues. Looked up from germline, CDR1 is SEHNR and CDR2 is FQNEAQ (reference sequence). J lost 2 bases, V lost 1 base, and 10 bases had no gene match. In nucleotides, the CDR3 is TGTGCCAGCAGCTTAGGCGGCCTAGCGGGGAAATACACAGATACGCAGTATTTT. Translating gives CASSLGGLAGKYTDTQYF.

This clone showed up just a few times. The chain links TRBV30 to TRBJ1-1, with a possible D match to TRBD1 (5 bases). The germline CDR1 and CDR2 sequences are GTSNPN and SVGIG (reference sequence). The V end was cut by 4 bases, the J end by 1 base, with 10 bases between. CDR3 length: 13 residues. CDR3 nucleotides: TGTGCCTGGAAAGATGGGGGGAACACTGAAGCTTTCTTT. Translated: CAWKDGGNTEAFF.